This T cell receptor (beta chain) appears in the sequencing data of a study of human CD8 memory T cell subsets (dated by TCRdb to the early 2020s). With respect to the entire study: TCRbeta repertoires of stem-like (TSTEM), progenitor exhausted-like (TPEX) and effector memory CD8+ T cell subsets were compared to assess their clonal relationships. Roughly 6 donors each provided TSTEM, TPEX and effector memory subsets, from which TCRbeta repertoires were obtained. Results and caveats for the whole study, not just this receptor: Clonotypes were shared with effector memory cells by both stem-like subsets, but only minimal overlap was found between TSTEM and TPEX repertoires, suggesting distinct antigen spectra. Only TCRbeta chains were sequenced, and repertoire comparisons were based on more than five donors, with testing performed by paired t-tests and Bonferroni correction. Similarly high normalized Shannon-Wiener diversity was shown by TSTEM and TPEX subsets, whereas comparatively lower diversity was seen in effector memory subsets. Based on Chao1 estimates, TSTEM subsets appeared to have greater repertoire diversity than TPEX subsets, which could potentially reflect a broader range of specificities.

Reading the germline V gene (reference sequence) gives CDR1 LNHDA and CDR2 SQIVND. From cysteine to phenylalanine, the CDR3 is 13 amino acids long. DNA is not on record. On this clonotype: The target of this receptor is not known.

A Human TCR Profiling Kit was used to prepare UMI-labeled 5' RACE TCRbeta libraries. The same number of PCR cycles was used to prepare all TCRbeta libraries in parallel. The authors' pipeline ran thus. The number of functional CDR3beta clonotypes in each TCRbeta library ranged from about 2,700 to 18,000. UMI extraction and consensus assembly used MIGEC 1.2.9, requiring at least three reads per UMI. MiXCR 3.0.3 was used to extract in-frame CDR3beta repertoires. Each sample was downsampled to 42,000 randomly selected UMIs before diversity metrics were calculated in VDJtools 1.2.1. For each sample pair, the repertoire overlap metrics D, R and F2 were calculated in VDJtools using the top 3,000 clones. TCRdb reprocessed the reads; each CDR3 protein sequence makes one entry, and DNA is unavailable. TCRdb's processing, not the authors' own work, is the source of the V and J calls. The sample table on file contains under 4,500 distinct CDR3 sequences. The top ten hold about a third of the sample.

Peripheral blood mononuclear cells were isolated from healthy donor buffy coats by density gradient separation. Negative magnetic separation using EasySep or MojoSort CD8+ T cell isolation kits was how the study enriched total CD8+ T cells. An RNeasy Mini Kit was used to extract total RNA from duplicate vials of fewer than 180,000 sorted CD8+ T cells per subset. The PBMCs were used either fresh or after being cryopreserved in fetal bovine serum with approximately 9.8% DMSO. Fluorescence-activated cell sorting on a FACSAria III was used to sort CD8+ T cell subsets to purity. This TCR derives from a human donor in good health. The rearranged chain carries TRBV19 and TRBJ2-1; TCRdb returns TRBD1, unconfirmable since there is no DNA. Material for sequencing was CD8+ T cells from PBMCs. CDR3 protein: CASTPGAAGEQFF.